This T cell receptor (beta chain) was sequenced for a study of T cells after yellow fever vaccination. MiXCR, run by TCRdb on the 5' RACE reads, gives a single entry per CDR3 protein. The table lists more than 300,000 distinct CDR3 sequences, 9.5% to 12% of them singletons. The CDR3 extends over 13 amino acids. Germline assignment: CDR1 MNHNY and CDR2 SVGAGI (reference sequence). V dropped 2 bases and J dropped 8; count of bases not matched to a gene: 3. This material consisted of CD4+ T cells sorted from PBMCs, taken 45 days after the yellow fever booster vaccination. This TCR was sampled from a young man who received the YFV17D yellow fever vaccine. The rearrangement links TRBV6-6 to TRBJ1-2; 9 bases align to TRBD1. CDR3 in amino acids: CASSYGTGQGYTF. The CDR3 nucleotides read TGTGCCAGCAGTTACGGGACAGGGCAAGGCTACACCTTC.